The clone carrying this T cell receptor beta chain was seen a handful of times. Resolution of symptoms, clearance, or two negative PCRs was present in recovered Cohort 3 donors. This entry comes from a study of blood T cell repertoires in COVID-19. The V and J ends lost 6 bases and 4 bases respectively, with 12 bases between them. This CDR3 has 14 residues. Germline V gene data show CDR1 as MGHDK and CDR2 as SYGVNS. TCRdb's copy holds only in-frame clones and misses some; the assay was immunoSEQ multiplex PCR. Of about 220,000 clones listed, 82% are singletons. Sequencing was carried out using PBMCs or T cells enriched from blood (not recorded which). The V and J genes are TRBV25-1 and TRBJ1-4; D unresolved. This receptor was obtained from a woman aged 55-69 years who had recovered from COVID-19. CDR3 protein: CASRATGSNEKLFF. In DNA, the CDR3 is TGTGCCAGCAGAGCCACGGGTAGTAATGAAAAACTGTTTTTT.